Sequencing of this TCR beta chain was carried out in a study of T cells after yellow fever vaccination (dated by TCRdb to the late 2010s). For the wider study: Libraries from fractions with low cell numbers were prepared with the SMART-Seq v4 Ultra Low Input RNA kit. Blood was drawn at multiple timepoints before and after primary and secondary immunization, with bulk PBMC replicates and cell subsets isolated. To follow T-cell clones before and after primary and booster YFV17D yellow fever vaccination, bulk TCR alpha and beta repertoires were sequenced over time. Two healthy male donors made up the cohort, one aged 18 to 29 years and the other aged 30 to 39 years. Overall study outcomes, separate from this receptor: A small share of clonotypes was detected in both CD4 and CD8 compartments, with the overlap likely arising from convergent recombination. Most clones expanded after primary vaccination were re-detected after the booster (around 96% of CD4 and 80% to 90% of CD8), suggesting broad memory maintenance. Only two donors were included in the study, so the extent to which the findings can be generalized is limited. Compared with the primary T-cell response, the secondary T-cell response was faster but weaker, reaching its peak on day 5 rather than on day 15. Because abundant contaminating clonotypes from the bulk population could be contained in FACS-sorted repertoires, computational filtering was required.

Sample treatment or condition, as interpreted from the label and publication: live attenuated yellow fever vaccine strain. At each blood-draw timepoint, two biological replicates of bulk PBMCs were collected. PBMCs were isolated from peripheral blood using a standard Ficoll-Paque protocol. RNA was extracted with TriZol from bulk PBMCs, CD4 and CD8 fractions, and dextramer-positive and dextramer-negative fractions. TCR cDNA was synthesized by 5'RACE template switching, through which a universal primer site and unique molecular identifiers were introduced. Priming of cDNA synthesis was performed from both the TCR alpha and TCR beta constant segments. Two PCR steps were used to amplify libraries, with sample barcodes and sequencing adapters being added in the second step. Sequencing of libraries was done on Illumina HiSeq 2500 (2x100 bp) or NovaSeq (2x150 bp). Turning to the authors' computational methods: Reads were demultiplexed and collapsed into UMI consensus sequences with MIGEC, and V(D)J alignment was performed with MiXCR. Vaccine-responding clonotypes were identified with edgeR using replicate PBMC samples, with FDR below 0.01 and a log2 fold change above 5 up to day 15 being required. Bulk clonotypes were assigned CD4 or CD8 identity according to which sequenced CD4 or CD8 repertoire held them at higher abundance. TCRdb itself trimmed the public reads at Q25 with fastp, ran MiXCR and retained productive beta chains. Duplicate CDR3 protein sequences are folded into a single record with the most common DNA and genes. TCRdb's processing, not the authors', yielded these V and J calls. The sample table holds 450,000 to 550,000 distinct CDR3 sequences, of which 21% were seen once. Approximately 15% of the sample is held by the ten biggest clonotypes.

This clonotype was seen at least ten times. Its antigen is unknown. No base-level quality is on record; no much larger clone is a single base apart. The sequences come from PBMCs, collected about 20 days after the first yellow fever vaccination. The receptor's source is a young man who received the YFV17D yellow fever vaccine.

The CDR3 is CASSQDRREPQHF. In nucleotides, the sequence is TGTGCCAGCAGCCAAGATAGGAGGGAGCCCCAGCATTTT. The rearranged segments are TRBV4-2 and TRBJ1-5; the D gene is not confidently resolved. According to the germline V gene, CDR1 reads LGHNA and CDR2 reads YNFKEQ. At the junction V is shortened by 0 bases and J by 8 bases, with 8 bases in between. From cysteine to phenylalanine, the CDR3 is 13 amino acids long. Here the CDR3 DNA is all that survives: 39 bases in frame from base 1.